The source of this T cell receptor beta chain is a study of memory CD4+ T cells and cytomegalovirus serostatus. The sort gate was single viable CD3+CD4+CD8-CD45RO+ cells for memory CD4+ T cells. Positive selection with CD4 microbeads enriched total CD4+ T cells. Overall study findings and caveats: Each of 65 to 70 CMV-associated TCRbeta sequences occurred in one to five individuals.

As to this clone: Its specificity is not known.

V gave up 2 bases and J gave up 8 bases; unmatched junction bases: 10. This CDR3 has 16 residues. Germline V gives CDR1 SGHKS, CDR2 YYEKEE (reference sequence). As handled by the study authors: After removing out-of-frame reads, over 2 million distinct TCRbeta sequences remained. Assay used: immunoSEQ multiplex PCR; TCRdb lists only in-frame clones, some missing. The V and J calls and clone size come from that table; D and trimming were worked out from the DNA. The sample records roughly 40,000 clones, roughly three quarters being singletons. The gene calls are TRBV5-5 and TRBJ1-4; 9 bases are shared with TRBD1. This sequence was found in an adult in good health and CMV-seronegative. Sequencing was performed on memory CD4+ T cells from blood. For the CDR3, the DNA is TGTGCCAGCAGCTTAGCCGAGACAGGGGGAGGAGAAAAACTGTTTTTT. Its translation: CASSLAETGGGEKLFF.